Listed below are T cell receptor beta chains from one sample, sequenced in a study of cytomegalovirus exposure and HLA in healthy donors. Measured with immunoSEQ multiplex PCR; TCRdb has only the in-frame clones, and not every one. The data contain 100,000 to 140,000 clones, 60% to 75% of them singletons. Sequenced: PBMCs. The receptors here all came from a man aged 25-45 years in good health and CMV-seronegative. CDR3s include the opening cysteine and the closing phenylalanine or tryptophan. Fields, in order: J gene, V gene, D gene, clone size, CDR3 DNA, CDR3 protein. D genes are given only for firm matches. Rows may omit the clone size; those that give it use once, few, many or a size class.

>TRBJ2-2|TRBV11-3|NA|NA
TGTGCCAGCAGCGTACAGGGAGGGTCGAACACCGGGGAGCTGTTTTTT
CASSVQGGSNTGELFF
>TRBJ2-1|TRBV15|NA|once
TGTGCCACCAGCGAGGGCCGTAGCGTGAGCTCCTACAATGAGCAGTTCTTC
CATSEGRSVSSYNEQFF
>TRBJ1-1|TRBV7-3|TRBD1|NA
TGTGCCAGCAGCTTAATAGGAGGGGGCGGGACTGAAGCTTTCTTT
CASSLIGGGGTEAFF
>TRBJ2-2|TRBV28|TRBD1|NA
TGTGCCAGCAGTCGGACAGGGGCTGTTGGTAGTACCGGGGAGCTGTTTTTT
CASSRTGAVGSTGELFF
>TRBJ1-5|TRBV5-1|NA|NA
TGCGCCAGCAGCTTGGGCCCACAGGGAAGCAATCAGCCCCAGCATTTT
CASSLGPQGSNQPQHF
>TRBJ2-2|TRBV7-2|TRBD2|once
TGTGCCAGCAGCTTAGATCGACTAGCGGCTAACACCGGGGAGCTGTTTTTT
CASSLDRLAANTGELFF
>TRBJ2-1|TRBV28|TRBD2|NA
TGTGCCAGCAGTTTGGAGGGACTAGCCCACAATGAGCAGTTCTTC
CASSLEGLAHNEQFF
>TRBJ2-2|TRBV19|TRBD1|NA
TGTGCCAGTAGTATGGGTTGGGACAGGACCACCGGGGAGCTGTTTTTT
CASSMGWDRTTGELFF
>TRBJ2-7|TRBV6-1|NA|NA
TGTGCCAGCAGTTGGACAAGAACCTACGAGCAGTACTTC
CASSWTRTYEQYF
>TRBJ1-1|TRBV19|NA|NA
TGCGCCAGTTGCACCGGAGGGATGAACACTGAAGCTTTCTTT
CASCTGGMNTEAFF
>TRBJ2-2|TRBV5-4|NA|NA
TGTGCCAGCAGCTCGGCCGGTAACAGGGACGGGGAGCTGTTTTTT
CASSSAGNRDGELFF
>TRBJ2-3|TRBV19|NA|once
TGTGCCAGTAGTATGAGGGCAGTTAGCACAGATACGCAGTATTTT
CASSMRAVSTDTQYF
>TRBJ2-2|TRBV7-7|NA|NA
TGTGCCAGCAGCCCTATAGTTACCCTGAACACCGGGGAGCTGTTTTTT
CASSPIVTLNTGELFF
>TRBJ1-2|TRBV12-5|TRBD1|NA
TGTGCTAGTGGTATCGATTACAGGGGTGGCTACACCTTC
CASGIDYRGGYTF
>TRBJ1-4|TRBV7-9|TRBD1|once
TGTGCCAGCAGTAAGACAGGGGGTGTTGAACTGTTTTTT
CASSKTGGVELFF
>TRBJ2-1|TRBV28|NA|NA
TGTGCCAGCAGTTTGCCGGGGAGCTCCTACAATGAGCAGTTCTTC
CASSLPGSSYNEQFF
>TRBJ2-5|TRBV7-2|NA|NA
TGTGCCAGCAGCCCTCCCACAGGGCTGACGGGTCAAGAGACCCAGTACTTC
CASSPPTGLTGQETQYF
>TRBJ2-7|TRBV28|NA|NA
TGTGCCAGCAGTTTAGCAGGGGTAAACGACGAGCAGTACTTC
CASSLAGVNDEQYF
>TRBJ2-1|TRBV7-3|TRBD1|NA
TGTGCCAGCAGCTTAACGCCCCGACCCGGGACAGGGATTGATGAGCAGTTCTTC
CASSLTPRPGTGIDEQFF
>TRBJ1-4|TRBV5-1|TRBD1|few
TGCGCCAGCAGCTTTACGGCGGGACAGGGCGGTGAAAAACTGTTTTTT
CASSFTAGQGGEKLFF
>TRBJ2-3|TRBV5-1|NA|NA
TGCGCCAGCAGCCCGGGACAAGGCACAGATACGCAGTATTTT
CASSPGQGTDTQYF
>TRBJ2-2|TRBV30|NA|NA
TGTGCCTGGAGCCCGACTCTCACCGGGGAGCTGTTTTTT
CAWSPTLTGELFF
>TRBJ2-5|TRBV28|TRBD2|NA
TGTGCCAGCAGTAATAGCGGGGGGATAGAGACCCAGTACTTC
CASSNSGGIETQYF
>TRBJ1-1|TRBV30|NA|NA
TGTGCCTGGACCTGGCAGGCTAACACTGAAGCTTTCTTT
CAWTWQANTEAFF
>TRBJ1-2|TRBV5-1|TRBD1|NA
TGCGCCAGCGAAGGACAGGGGAATGGCTACACCTTC
CASEGQGNGYTF
>TRBJ2-5|TRBV4-1|TRBD2|NA
TGCGCCAGCAGCCAAGATACAGCGGGAGGGCGAGAGACCCAGTACTTC
CASSQDTAGGRETQYF
>TRBJ2-4|TRBV21-1|NA|once
TGTGCCAGCAGCAAAGATCAGGGGGCCGGAAACATTCAGTACTTC
CASSKDQGAGNIQYF
>TRBJ1-5|TRBV5-1|TRBD1|NA
TGCGCCAGCAGTCAGGGGGAAAATCAGCCCCAGCATTTT
CASSQGENQPQHF
>TRBJ2-7|TRBV19|TRBD2|NA
TGTGCCAGTAGCGGCAAGACTAGCGGGAGTTACGAGCAGTACTTC
CASSGKTSGSYEQYF
>TRBJ2-7|TRBV30|NA|NA
TGTGCCTGGAGTGTCAAGCTCCTCTCCTACGAGCAGTACTTC
CAWSVKLLSYEQYF
>TRBJ1-4|TRBV30|TRBD1|few
TGTGCCTGGAGTTATGGACAGGGGGCTGAAAAACTGTTTTTT
CAWSYGQGAEKLFF
>TRBJ2-3|TRBV6-4|TRBD2|NA
TGTGCCAGCAGTGAATCGGCTAGCGGGAGGCATACGCAGTATTTT
CASSESASGRHTQYF
>TRBJ2-1|TRBV19|NA|NA
TGTGCCAGTAGGGGGGGGGCAGGGTACAATGAGCAGTTCTTC
CASRGGAGYNEQFF
>TRBJ2-1|TRBV4-1|TRBD1|NA
TGCGCCAGCAGCCAAGATCCCGGACAGGCCCGACCCTACAATGAGCAGTTCTTC
CASSQDPGQARPYNEQFF
>TRBJ2-3|TRBV29-1|NA|few
TGCAGCGTCGTAATTGGCAGCACAGATACGCAGTATTTT
CSVVIGSTDTQYF
>TRBJ2-7|TRBV29-1|TRBD1|NA
TGCAGCGTTGATGGGGACCCGACAGGGGGCGGTTCCGAGCAGTACTTC
CSVDGDPTGGGSEQYF
>TRBJ1-2|TRBV6-1|NA|few
TGTGCCAGCAGTGAAGTGGCGCGGAACTATGGCTACACCTTC
CASSEVARNYGYTF
>TRBJ1-1|TRBV28|TRBD1|NA
TGTGCCAGCAGAGGGGGACAGGCGAGGACTGAAGCTTTCTTT
CASRGGQARTEAFF
>TRBJ1-5|TRBV6-5|NA|NA
TGTGCCAGCAGTTACTCAGGGGGGGCAAATCAGCCCCAGCATTTT
CASSYSGGANQPQHF
>TRBJ2-2|TRBV7-9|TRBD1|NA
TGTGCCAGCAACAGCGTCGGCGGGACAGGAACCGGGGAGCTGTTTTTT
CASNSVGGTGTGELFF
>TRBJ2-6|TRBV28|TRBD1|NA
TGTGCCAGCAGTTTTATTATCGTTGGGACAGGGGGCGCTGGGGCCAACGTCCTGACTTTC
CASSFIIVGTGGAGANVLTF
>TRBJ1-2|TRBV9|TRBD1|NA
TGTGCCAGCAGCGTAGATGGGACAGGGAACTATGGCTACACCTTC
CASSVDGTGNYGYTF
>TRBJ1-1|TRBV5-6|TRBD1|few
TGTGCCAGCAGTCTGATGGGACAGCCGAACACTGAAGCTTTCTTT
CASSLMGQPNTEAFF
>TRBJ1-2|TRBV2|NA|NA
TGTGCCAGCAGCCTTGAGACAGGAGGCTATGGCTACACCTTC
CASSLETGGYGYTF
>TRBJ1-1|TRBV7-9|NA|NA
TGTGCCAGCAGCTTGGCGGGGTCGGGGAACACTGAAGCTTTCTTT
CASSLAGSGNTEAFF
>TRBJ1-2|TRBV27|TRBD1|NA
TGTGCCAGCAGGGGCGACAGGGATGGCTACACCTTC
CASRGDRDGYTF
>TRBJ2-5|TRBV21-1|NA|NA
TGTGCCAGCAGCAAAGGGCGGGCAGGGGTTGATAAAGAGACCCAGTACTTC
CASSKGRAGVDKETQYF
>TRBJ2-2|TRBV5-1|NA|NA
TGCGCCAGCAGCCGAGGTGGGGGCCGGACCGGGGAGCTGTTTTTT
CASSRGGGRTGELFF
>TRBJ2-2|TRBV28|TRBD1|NA
TGTGCCAGCAGTTACAGGGGGCTCGGGACCGGGGAGCTGTTTTTT
CASSYRGLGTGELFF
>TRBJ2-1|TRBV28|TRBD2|NA
TGTGCCAGCAGTTTATTGCGGGGGGGCCCTGTGATTACTTACAATGAGCAGTTCTTC
CASSLLRGGPVITYNEQFF
>TRBJ2-3|TRBV29-1|TRBD2|NA
TGCAGCGTTGAATGGGCGCTAGCGGGACGGACAGATACGCAGTATTTT
CSVEWALAGRTDTQYF
>TRBJ2-1|TRBV29-1|TRBD2|NA
TGCAGCGTTGAAAAAGCGGGGGGCTCAGTTGAGCAGTTCTTC
CSVEKAGGSVEQFF
>TRBJ1-1|TRBV6-1|NA|few
TGTGCCAGCAGATTGACAGCAATAAACACTGAAGCTTTCTTT
CASRLTAINTEAFF
>TRBJ1-2|TRBV7-9|NA|NA
TGTGCCAGCAGCTTTTCGGGGAAAGGCTACACCTTC
CASSFSGKGYTF
>TRBJ1-3|TRBV5-6|TRBD1|NA
TGTGCCAGCAGCTTGGCCGGGACAGATGGAAACACCATATATTTT
CASSLAGTDGNTIYF
>TRBJ1-3|TRBV6-1|TRBD1|NA
TGTGCCAGCGGTACAGGGGACTCTGGAAACACCATATATTTT
CASGTGDSGNTIYF
>TRBJ2-1|TRBV6-1|NA|NA
TGTGCCAGCAGTGGTTCGTACAATGAGCAGTTCTTC
CASSGSYNEQFF
>TRBJ2-1|TRBV28|NA|NA
TGTGCCAGCAGTTTGGTAGGCCCAGGGCCCAATGAGCAGTTCTTC
CASSLVGPGPNEQFF
>TRBJ2-7|TRBV6-1|NA|NA
TGTGCCAGCAGTAAAGCGACGCGGGGCAAGGTCTACGAGCAGTACTTC
CASSKATRGKVYEQYF
>TRBJ1-5|TRBV16|TRBD1|NA
TGTGCCAGCAGCCAATCGGGGACAGGGGATCAGCCCCAGCATTTT
CASSQSGTGDQPQHF